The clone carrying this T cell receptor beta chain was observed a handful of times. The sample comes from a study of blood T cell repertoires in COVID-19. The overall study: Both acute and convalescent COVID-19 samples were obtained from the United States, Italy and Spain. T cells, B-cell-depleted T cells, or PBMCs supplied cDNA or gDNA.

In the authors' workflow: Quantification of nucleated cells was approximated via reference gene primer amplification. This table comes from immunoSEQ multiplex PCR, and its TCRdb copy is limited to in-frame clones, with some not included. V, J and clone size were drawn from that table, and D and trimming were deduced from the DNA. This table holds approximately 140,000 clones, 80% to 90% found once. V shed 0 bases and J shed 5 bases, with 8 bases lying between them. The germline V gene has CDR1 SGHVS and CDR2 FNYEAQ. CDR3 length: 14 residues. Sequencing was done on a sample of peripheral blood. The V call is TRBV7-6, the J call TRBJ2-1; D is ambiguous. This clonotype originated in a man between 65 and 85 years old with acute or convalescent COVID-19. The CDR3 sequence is CASSLAHQNNEQFF. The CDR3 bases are TGTGCCAGCAGCTTAGCGCACCAGAACAATGAGCAGTTCTTC.